This T cell receptor (beta chain) was captured in a study of regulatory T cells in long-lasting Graves disease. Regarding time point: newly diagnosed GD, antithyroid drugs for less than 3 months. From RNA extracted from PBMCs, the TCR library was made. Assembly of TCR beta libraries relied on iRepertoire HTBI primers together with Arm-PCR of CDR3 regions. TCRdb called the multiplex PCR reads again in MiXCR, with one record for every CDR3 protein. The sample records roughly 360,000 distinct CDR3 sequences, 10% to 15% being singletons. Between the trimmed V and J ends, which lost 3 bases and 2 bases, there was a span of 13 bases. The CDR3 length is 15 residues. From germline, CDR1 is LGHNA and CDR2 YNFKEQ. At least ten counts were recorded for this clonotype. The data were also submitted as part of a second study, on T cells in Graves' hyperthyroidism and ophthalmopathy. From that paper: Uncontrolled infections, other autoimmune diseases, pregnancy or lactation led to exclusion of patients.

This rearrangement joins TRBV4-2 to TRBJ2-5; D is perhaps TRBD2 (7 bases). The TCR originated in a woman between 18 and 29 years old with Graves disease. Sequencing was performed on peripheral blood mononuclear cells (PBMCs), taken at new diagnosis, from a patient treated with antithyroid drugs. CDR3 residues: CASSQDRGGQETQYF. DNA of the CDR3: TGTGCCAGCAGCCAGGATAGGGGGGGTCAAGAGACCCAGTACTTC.